The present T cell receptor beta chain was sequenced within a study of blood T cell repertoires in COVID-19. Study as a whole: There were acute and convalescent COVID-19 samples, and they came from the United States, Italy and Spain.

Authors' methods: Nucleated cell number was recorded as an estimate derived from reference gene primer amplification. Method: immunoSEQ multiplex PCR; TCRdb's copy keeps in-frame clones and lacks some. V and J calls and clone size follow that table, whereas D and trimming were derived from the DNA. The profile shows some 200,000 clones, about four fifths of them singletons. The CDR3 has 14 residues. Trimming shortened V by 9 bases and J by 4 bases, and 16 bases separated the two germline ends. Germline V gene lookup returns CDR1 LGHDT and CDR2 YNNKEL (reference sequence). The TCR originated in a woman aged 40-49 years with acute or convalescent COVID-19. The sample taken for sequencing was peripheral blood. This chain connects TRBV3-1 (or the pseudogene TRBV3-2) to TRBJ1-3; maybe TRBD1 (6 bases). The CDR3 spells CASRRGGEGNTIYF. Written as DNA, the CDR3 is TGTGCCAGTCGACGCGGGGGCGAGGGAAACACCATATATTTT.